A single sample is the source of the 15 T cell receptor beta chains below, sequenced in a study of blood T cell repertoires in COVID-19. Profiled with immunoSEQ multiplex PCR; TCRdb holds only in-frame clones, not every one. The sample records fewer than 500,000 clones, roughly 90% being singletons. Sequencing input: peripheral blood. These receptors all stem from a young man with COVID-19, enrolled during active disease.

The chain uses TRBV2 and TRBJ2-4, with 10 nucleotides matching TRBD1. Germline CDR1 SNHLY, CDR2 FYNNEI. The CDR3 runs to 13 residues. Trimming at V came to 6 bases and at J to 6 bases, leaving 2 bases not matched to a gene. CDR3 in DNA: TGTGCCAGCAGGGGGGACAGGGGAAACATTCAGTACTTC. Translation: CASRGDRGNIQYF.

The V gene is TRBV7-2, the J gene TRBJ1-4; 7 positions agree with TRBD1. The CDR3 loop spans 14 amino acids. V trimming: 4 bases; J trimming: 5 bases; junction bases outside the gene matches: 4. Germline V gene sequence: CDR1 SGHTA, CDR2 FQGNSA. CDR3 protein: CASSSDRVNEKLFF. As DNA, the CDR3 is TGTGCCAGCAGCTCAGACAGGGTGAATGAAAAACTGTTTTTT.

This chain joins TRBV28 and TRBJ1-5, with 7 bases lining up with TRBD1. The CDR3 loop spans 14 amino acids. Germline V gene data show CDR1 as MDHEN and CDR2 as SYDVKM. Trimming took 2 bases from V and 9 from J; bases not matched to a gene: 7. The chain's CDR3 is CASSLEQGLGPQHF. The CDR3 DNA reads TGTGCCAGCAGTTTAGAACAGGGGTTGGGGCCCCAGCATTTT.

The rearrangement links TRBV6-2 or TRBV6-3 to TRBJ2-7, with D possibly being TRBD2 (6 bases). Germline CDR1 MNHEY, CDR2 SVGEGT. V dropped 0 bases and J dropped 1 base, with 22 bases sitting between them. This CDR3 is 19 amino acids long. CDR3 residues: CASSYSRSGGHSFSYEQYF. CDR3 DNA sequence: TGTGCCAGCAGTTACTCCCGTTCCGGGGGTCATAGCTTTTCCTACGAGCAGTACTTC.

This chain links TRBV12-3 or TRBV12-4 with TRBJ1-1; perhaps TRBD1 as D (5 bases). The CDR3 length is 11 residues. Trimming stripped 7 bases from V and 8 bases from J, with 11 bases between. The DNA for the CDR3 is TGTGCCAGCACCCACGGGGGGGAAGCTTTCTTT. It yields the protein CASTHGGEAFF.

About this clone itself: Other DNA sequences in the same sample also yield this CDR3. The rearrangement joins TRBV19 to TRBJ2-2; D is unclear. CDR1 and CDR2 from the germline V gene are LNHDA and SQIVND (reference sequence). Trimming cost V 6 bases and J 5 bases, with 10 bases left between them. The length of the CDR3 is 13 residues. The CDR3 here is CASSPTGTGELFF. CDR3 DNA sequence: TGTGCCAGTAGCCCGACTGGGACCGGGGAGCTGTTTTTT.

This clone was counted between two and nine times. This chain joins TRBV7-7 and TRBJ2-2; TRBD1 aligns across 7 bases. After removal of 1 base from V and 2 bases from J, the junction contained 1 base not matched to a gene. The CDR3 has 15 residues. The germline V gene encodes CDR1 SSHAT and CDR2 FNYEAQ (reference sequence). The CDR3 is CASSLGTGNTGELFF. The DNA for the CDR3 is TGTGCCAGCAGCTTAGGGACAGGCAACACCGGGGAGCTGTTTTTT.

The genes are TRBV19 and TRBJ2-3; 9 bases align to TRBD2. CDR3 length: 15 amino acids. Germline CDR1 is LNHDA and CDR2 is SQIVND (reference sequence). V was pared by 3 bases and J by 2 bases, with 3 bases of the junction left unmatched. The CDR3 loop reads CASSMREGYTDTQYF. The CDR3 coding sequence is TGTGCCAGTAGTATGCGGGAGGGCTACACAGATACGCAGTATTTT.

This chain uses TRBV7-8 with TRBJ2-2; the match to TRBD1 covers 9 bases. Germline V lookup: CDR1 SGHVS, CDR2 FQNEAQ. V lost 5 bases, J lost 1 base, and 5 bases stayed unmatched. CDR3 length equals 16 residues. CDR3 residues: CASSGGDRVNTGELFF. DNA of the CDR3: TGTGCCAGCAGCGGGGGGGACAGGGTGAACACCGGGGAGCTGTTTTTT.

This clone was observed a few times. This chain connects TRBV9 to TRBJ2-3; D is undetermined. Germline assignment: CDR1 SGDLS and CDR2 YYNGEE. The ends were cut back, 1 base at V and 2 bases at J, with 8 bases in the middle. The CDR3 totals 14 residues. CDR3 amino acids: CASSVSSYTDTQYF. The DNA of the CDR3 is TGTGCCAGCAGCGTATCCTCTTACACAGATACGCAGTATTTT.

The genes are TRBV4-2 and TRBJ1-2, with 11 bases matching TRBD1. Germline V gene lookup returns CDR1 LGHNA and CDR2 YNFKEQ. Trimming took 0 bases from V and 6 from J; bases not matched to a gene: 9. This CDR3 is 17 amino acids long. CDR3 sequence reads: CASSQDRDRGSLDGYTF. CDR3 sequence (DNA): TGTGCCAGCAGCCAAGATCGGGACAGGGGGTCTCTAGATGGCTACACCTTC.

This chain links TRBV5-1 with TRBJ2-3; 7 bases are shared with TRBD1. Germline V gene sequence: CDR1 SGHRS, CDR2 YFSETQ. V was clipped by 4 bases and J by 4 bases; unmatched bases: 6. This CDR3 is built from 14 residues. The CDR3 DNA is TGCGCCAGCAGCCCACTCGACAGGGCAGATACGCAGTATTTT. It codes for CASSPLDRADTQYF.

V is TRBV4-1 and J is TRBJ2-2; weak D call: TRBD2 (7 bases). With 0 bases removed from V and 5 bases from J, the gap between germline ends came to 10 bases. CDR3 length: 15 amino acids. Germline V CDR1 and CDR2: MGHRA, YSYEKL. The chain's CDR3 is CASSQEEGGTGELFF. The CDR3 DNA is TGCGCCAGCAGCCAAGAGGAGGGGGGGACCGGGGAGCTGTTTTTT.

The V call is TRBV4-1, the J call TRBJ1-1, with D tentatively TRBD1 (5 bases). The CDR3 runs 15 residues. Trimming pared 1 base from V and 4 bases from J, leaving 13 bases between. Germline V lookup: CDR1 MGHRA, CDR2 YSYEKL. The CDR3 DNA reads TGCGCCAGCAGCCAAGTGGTTTCAGGGTCCACTGAAGCTTTCTTT. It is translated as CASSQVVSGSTEAFF.

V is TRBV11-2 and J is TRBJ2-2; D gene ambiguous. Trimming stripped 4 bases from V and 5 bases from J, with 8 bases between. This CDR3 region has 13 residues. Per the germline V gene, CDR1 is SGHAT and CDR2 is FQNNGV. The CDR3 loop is CASSSELTGELFF. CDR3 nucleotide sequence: TGTGCCAGCAGCTCGGAGTTGACCGGGGAGCTGTTTTTT.